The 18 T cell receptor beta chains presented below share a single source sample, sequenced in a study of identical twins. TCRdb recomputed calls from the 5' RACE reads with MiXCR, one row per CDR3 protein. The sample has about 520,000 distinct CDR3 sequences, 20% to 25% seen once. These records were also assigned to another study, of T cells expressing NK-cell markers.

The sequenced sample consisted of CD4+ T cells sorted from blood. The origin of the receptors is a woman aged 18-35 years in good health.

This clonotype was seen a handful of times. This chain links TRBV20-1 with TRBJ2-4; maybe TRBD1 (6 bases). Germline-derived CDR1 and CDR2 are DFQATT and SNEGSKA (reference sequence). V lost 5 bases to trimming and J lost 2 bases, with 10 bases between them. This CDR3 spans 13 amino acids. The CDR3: CSAYRATKNIQYF. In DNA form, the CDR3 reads TGCAGTGCTTACAGGGCAACCAAAAACATTCAGTACTTC.

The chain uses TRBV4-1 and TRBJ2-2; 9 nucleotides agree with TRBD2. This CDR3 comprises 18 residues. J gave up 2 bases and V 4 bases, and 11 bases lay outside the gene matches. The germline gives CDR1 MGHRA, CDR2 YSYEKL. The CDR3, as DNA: TGCGCCAGCAGCCGGGGTAAGGCTAGCGGGGCCAACACCGGGGAGCTGTTTTTT. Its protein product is CASSRGKASGANTGELFF.

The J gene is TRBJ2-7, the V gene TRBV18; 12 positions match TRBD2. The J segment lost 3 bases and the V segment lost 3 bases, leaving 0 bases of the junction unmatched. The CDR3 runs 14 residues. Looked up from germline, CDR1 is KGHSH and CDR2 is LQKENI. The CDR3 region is CASSPTSGGYEQYF. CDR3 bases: TGTGCCAGCTCACCGACTAGCGGGGGCTACGAGCAGTACTTC.

The CDR3 DNA sequence: TGTGCCAGCAGACCCCACGAGCGGGGGCTCGGGGAGCTGTTTTTT. Its translation is CASRPHERGLGELFF. The chain uses TRBV13 and TRBJ2-2; 8 nucleotides agree with TRBD2. J gave up 7 bases and V 6 bases, and 10 bases lay outside the gene matches. The CDR3 covers 15 residues. Germline-derived CDR1 and CDR2 are PRHDT and FYEKMQ (reference sequence).

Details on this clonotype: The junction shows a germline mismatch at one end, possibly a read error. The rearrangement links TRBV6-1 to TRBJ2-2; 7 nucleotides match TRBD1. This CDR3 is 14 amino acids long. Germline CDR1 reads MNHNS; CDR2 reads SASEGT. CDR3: CAGSQTGRVGELFF. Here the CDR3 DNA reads TGTGCCGGCAGTCAGACAGGGCGGGTCGGGGAGCTGTTTTTT.

CDR3 DNA: TGCAGTGTGTCCGGGCCGGCTAACTATGGCTACACCTTC. Amino acid sequence: CSVSGPANYGYTF. This chain links TRBV20-1 with TRBJ1-2, with D hard to call. The CDR3 consists of 13 residues. Trimming removed 7 bases from V and 0 bases from J, with 12 bases in between. The germline V gene encodes CDR1 DFQATT and CDR2 SNEGSKA (reference sequence).

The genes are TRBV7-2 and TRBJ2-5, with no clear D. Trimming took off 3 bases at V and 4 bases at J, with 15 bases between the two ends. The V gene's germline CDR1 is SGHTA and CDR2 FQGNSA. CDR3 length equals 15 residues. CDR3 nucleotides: TGTGCCAGCAGCTTCGGGCCTCTCCTAGGAGAGACCCAGTACTTC. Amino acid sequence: CASSFGPLLGETQYF.

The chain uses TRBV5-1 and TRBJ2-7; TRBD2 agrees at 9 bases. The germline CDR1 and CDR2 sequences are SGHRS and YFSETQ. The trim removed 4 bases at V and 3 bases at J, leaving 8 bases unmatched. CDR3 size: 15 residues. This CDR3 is CASSPRTSDNYEQYF. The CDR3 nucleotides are TGCGCCAGCAGCCCACGGACTAGCGACAACTACGAGCAGTACTTC.

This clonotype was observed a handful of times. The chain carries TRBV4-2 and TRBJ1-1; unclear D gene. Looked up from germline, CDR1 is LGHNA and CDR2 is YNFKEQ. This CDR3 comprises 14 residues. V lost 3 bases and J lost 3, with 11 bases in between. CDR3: CASSQATEDTEAFF. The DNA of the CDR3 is TGTGCCAGCAGCCAGGCTACAGAGGACACTGAAGCTTTCTTT.

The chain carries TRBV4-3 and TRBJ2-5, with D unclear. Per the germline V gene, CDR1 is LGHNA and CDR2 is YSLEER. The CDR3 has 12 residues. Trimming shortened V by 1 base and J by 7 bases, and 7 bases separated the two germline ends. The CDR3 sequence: CASSQGVGTQYF. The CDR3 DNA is TGCGCCAGCAGCCAAGGGGTTGGGACCCAGTACTTC.

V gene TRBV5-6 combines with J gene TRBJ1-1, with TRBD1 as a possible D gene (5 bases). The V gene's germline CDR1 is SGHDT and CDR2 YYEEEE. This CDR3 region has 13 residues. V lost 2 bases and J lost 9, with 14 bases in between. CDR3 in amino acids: CASSLPDRHQAFF. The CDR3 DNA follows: TGTGCCAGCAGCTTACCTGACAGACATCAAGCTTTCTTT.

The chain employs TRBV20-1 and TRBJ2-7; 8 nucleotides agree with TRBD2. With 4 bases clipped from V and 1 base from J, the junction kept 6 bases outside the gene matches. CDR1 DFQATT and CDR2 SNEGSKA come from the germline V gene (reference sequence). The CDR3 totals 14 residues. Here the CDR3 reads CSAKVSGVSYEQYF. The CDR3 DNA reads TGCAGTGCTAAGGTTAGCGGGGTGTCCTACGAGCAGTACTTC.

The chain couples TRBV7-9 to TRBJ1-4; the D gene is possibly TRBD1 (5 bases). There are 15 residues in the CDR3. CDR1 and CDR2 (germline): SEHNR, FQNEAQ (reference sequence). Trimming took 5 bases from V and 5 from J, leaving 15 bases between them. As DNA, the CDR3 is TGTGCCAGCAGCATATCGACGGGACGGAATGAAAAACTGTTTTTT. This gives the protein CASSISTGRNEKLFF.

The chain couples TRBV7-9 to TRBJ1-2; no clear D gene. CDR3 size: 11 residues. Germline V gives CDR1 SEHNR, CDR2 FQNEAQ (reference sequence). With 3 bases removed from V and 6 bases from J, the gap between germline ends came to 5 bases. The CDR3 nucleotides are TGTGCCAGCAGCTTGATCGATGGCTACACCTTC. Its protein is CASSLIDGYTF.

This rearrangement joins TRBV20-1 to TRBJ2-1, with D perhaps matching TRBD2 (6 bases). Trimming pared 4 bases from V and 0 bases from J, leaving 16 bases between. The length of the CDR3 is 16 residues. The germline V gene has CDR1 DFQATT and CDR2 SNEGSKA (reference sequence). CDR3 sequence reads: CSAISTSDYSYNEQFF. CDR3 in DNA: TGCAGTGCTATCTCTACCTCGGACTACTCCTACAATGAGCAGTTCTTC.

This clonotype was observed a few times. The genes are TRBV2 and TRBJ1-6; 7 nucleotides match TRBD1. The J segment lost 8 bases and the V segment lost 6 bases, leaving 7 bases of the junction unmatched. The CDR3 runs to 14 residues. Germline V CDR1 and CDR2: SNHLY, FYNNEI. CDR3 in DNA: TGTGCCAGCAGCCTGACAGGGTCGGATTCACCCCTCCACTTT. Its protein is CASSLTGSDSPLHF.

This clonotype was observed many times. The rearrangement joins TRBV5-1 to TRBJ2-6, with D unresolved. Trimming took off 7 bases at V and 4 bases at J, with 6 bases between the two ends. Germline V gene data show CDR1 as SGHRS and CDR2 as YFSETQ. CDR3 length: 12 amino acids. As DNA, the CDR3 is TGCGCCAGCGGTTCCGGGGCCAACGTCCTGACTTTC. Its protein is CASGSGANVLTF.

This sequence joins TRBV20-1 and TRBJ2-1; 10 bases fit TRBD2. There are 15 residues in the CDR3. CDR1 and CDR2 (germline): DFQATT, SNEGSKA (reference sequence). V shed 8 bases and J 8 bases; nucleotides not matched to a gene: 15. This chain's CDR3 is CSSNPPSGGGYEQFF. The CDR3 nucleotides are TGCAGTTCGAACCCACCCAGCGGGGGGGGCTATGAGCAGTTCTTC.